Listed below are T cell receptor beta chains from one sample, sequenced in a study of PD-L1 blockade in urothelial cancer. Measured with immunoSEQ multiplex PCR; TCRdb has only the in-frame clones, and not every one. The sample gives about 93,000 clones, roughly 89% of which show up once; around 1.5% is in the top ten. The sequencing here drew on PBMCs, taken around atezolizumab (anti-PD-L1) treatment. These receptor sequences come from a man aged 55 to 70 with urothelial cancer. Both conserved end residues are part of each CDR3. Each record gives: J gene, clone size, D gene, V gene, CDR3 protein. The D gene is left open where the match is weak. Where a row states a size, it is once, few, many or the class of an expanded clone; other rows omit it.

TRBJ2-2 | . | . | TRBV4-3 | CASSQDSTGTGELFF
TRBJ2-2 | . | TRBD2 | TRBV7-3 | CASSPPGGNTGELFF
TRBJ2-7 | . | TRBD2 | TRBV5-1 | CASSIQAGEAYEQYF
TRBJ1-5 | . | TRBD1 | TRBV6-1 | CASSAPGTGVQPQHF
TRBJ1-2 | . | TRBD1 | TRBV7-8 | CASSLGTGVVGGYTF
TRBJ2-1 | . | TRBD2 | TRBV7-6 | CASRSLAGEANNEQFF
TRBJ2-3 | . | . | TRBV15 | CATSREASGRGTDTQYF
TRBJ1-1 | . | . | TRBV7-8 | CASSLHQRGGEAFF
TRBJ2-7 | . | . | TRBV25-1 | CASSVRGEQYF
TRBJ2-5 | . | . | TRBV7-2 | CASSLGGASLTQYF
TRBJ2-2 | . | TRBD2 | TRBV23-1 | CASSQSSETSGSGGELFF
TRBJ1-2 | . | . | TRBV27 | CASFPPQGYGYTF
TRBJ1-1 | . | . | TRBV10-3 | CAISEAGRATEAFF
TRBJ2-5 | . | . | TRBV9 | CASSVGPGETQYF
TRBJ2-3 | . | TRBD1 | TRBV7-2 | CASSLDRGTDTQYF
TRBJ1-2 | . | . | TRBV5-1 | CASRDQGSYGYTF
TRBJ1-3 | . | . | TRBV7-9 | CASSFSAQQSSGNTIYF
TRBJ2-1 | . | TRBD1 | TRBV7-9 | CASSSRPGQRTNNEQFF
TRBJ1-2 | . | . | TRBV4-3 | CASSHPEARAGYTF
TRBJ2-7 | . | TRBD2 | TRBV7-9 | CASSLGTSGTRRSSYEQYF
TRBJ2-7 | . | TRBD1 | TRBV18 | CASSPGTGDYEQYF
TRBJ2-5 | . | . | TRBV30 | CAWSVRGGHLQETQYF
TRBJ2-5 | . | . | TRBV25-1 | CASSDPGVGEVTQYF
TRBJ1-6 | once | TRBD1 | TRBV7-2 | CASSLGSGGRSPLHF
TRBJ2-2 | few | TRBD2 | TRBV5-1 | CASSGTSGGPVTGELFF
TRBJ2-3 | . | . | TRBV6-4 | CASSDGAGLPQYF
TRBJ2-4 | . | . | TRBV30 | CAWSVPRRQNIQYF
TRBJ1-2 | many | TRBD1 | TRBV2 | CASKTGQGGGYTF
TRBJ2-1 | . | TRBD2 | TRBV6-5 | CASSSSLASSYNEQFF
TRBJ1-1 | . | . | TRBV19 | CASSMYKTEAFF
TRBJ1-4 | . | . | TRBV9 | CASSGKAARSEKLFF
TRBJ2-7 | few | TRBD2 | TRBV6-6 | CASSTSGYEQYF